This T cell receptor (beta chain) derives from a study of T cells in Graves' hyperthyroidism and ophthalmopathy. V shed 2 bases, J shed 1 base, and the junction held 6 bases outside the gene matches. The germline CDR1 and CDR2 sequences are SGHVS and FQNEAQ. The CDR3 has 16 amino acids. The blood sample dates from first hyperthyroidism diagnosis, preceding any ophthalmopathy symptoms. Amplification targeted TCR beta CDR3 regions from RNA transcripts. HTBI primers were employed in a first-round RT-PCR of the TCR CDR3. TCRdb re-derived calls from the multiplex PCR reads in MiXCR, one entry per CDR3 protein. The table includes hundreds of thousands of distinct CDR3 sequences, more than 15% detected once. As regards this clonotype: Its antigen remains unidentified.

Findings and limits, study-wide: Through a model of 13 V-J features, ophthalmopathy was separated from stable hyperthyroidism.

The origin of this receptor is a woman aged 18-30 years with Graves' hyperthyroidism that later progressed to Graves' ophthalmopathy. Sequencing was carried out using blood. The chain uses TRBV7-8 and TRBJ2-7; 9 bases fit TRBD2. The DNA for the CDR3 is TGTGCCAGCAGCTTAAGGGTAGCGGGAGCGTCCTACGAGCAGTACTTC. Its protein product is CASSLRVAGASYEQYF.